The 9 T cell receptor beta chains below all came from one sample that was sequenced in a study of OX40 agonist ivuxolimab in advanced cancers. Clones were sequenced by immunoSEQ multiplex PCR, and TCRdb holds only the in-frame ones, with some missing. The table includes approximately 68,000 clones, about 88% detected once. Specimen: CD4+ or CD8+ T cells sorted from blood, collected in a trial of the OX40 agonist ivuxolimab. These receptors were collected from an adult with an advanced solid tumor such as melanoma, head and neck, liver or kidney cancer.

V and J are TRBV7-2 and TRBJ2-2, with D perhaps TRBD2 (5 bases). With 4 bases removed from V and 6 bases from J, the gap between germline ends came to 18 bases. The CDR3 length is 16 residues. Germline-derived CDR1 and CDR2 are SGHTA and FQGNSA. CDR3 nucleotide sequence: TGTGCCAGCAGCTGGGCGTCAAGGAGGCGGGCCGGGGAGCTGTTTTTT. As protein: CASSWASRRRAGELFF.

This chain links TRBV19 with TRBJ1-2; D is unresolved. The CDR3 has 14 residues. V was pared by 3 bases and J by 0 bases, with 8 bases between. Per the germline V gene, CDR1 is LNHDA and CDR2 is SQIVND (reference sequence). CDR3 sequence reads: CASSIQVTNYGYTF. For the CDR3, the DNA is TGTGCCAGTAGTATTCAGGTTACTAACTATGGCTACACCTTC.

This rearrangement joins TRBV9 to TRBJ2-7; D is possibly TRBD2 (5 bases). The CDR3 runs 15 residues. The germline V and J ends were trimmed by 0 bases and 0 bases, with 10 bases remaining between them. Germline CDR1 and CDR2: SGDLS and YYNGEE. CDR3 protein: CASSVEVGSSYEQYF. CDR3 coding DNA: TGTGCCAGCAGCGTAGAGGTGGGGAGCTCCTACGAGCAGTACTTC.

The chain is built from TRBV2 and TRBJ2-3; the match to TRBD1 covers 8 bases. The CDR3 runs to 14 residues. The germline CDR1 and CDR2 sequences are SNHLY and FYNNEI. The V segment lost 6 bases and the J segment 6 bases; nucleotides outside the gene matches: 8. CDR3 loop: CASRSSGGGDTQYF. The CDR3, as DNA: TGTGCCAGCAGATCCTCAGGGGGCGGGGATACGCAGTATTTT.

The chain couples TRBV2 to TRBJ1-5; D remains ambiguous. The CDR3 is made up of 13 amino acids. The germline CDR1 and CDR2 sequences are SNHLY and FYNNEI. V was cut by 3 bases and J by 6 bases, with 9 bases left in between. The CDR3 DNA sequence: TGTGCCAGCAGTGACAGGTCCCGTCAGCCCCAGCATTTT. Translation: CASSDRSRQPQHF.

This rearrangement joins TRBV6-5 to TRBJ2-7; D remains ambiguous. Germline V CDR1 and CDR2: MNHEY, SVGAGI. Deletions cut 0 bases from V and 4 bases from J, with 10 bases between. This CDR3 spans 14 amino acids. CDR3 in amino acids: CASSYSGNLYEQYF. As DNA, the CDR3 is TGTGCCAGCAGTTACTCGGGTAACCTGTACGAGCAGTACTTC.

In DNA form, the CDR3 reads TGTGCCAGCGGAGGGGCAACTAATGAAAAACTGTTTTTT. Amino acid sequence: CASGGATNEKLFF. The chain uses TRBV9 and TRBJ1-4, with D possibly TRBD1 on 5 matching bases. Germline V gene sequence: CDR1 SGDLS, CDR2 YYNGEE. V was pared by 7 bases and J by 0 bases, with 7 bases between. There are 13 residues in the CDR3.

This clone was counted once. This sequence joins TRBV6-1 and TRBJ2-4; D not certain. Trimming took off 1 base at V and 0 bases at J, with 7 bases between the two ends. CDR1 and CDR2 (germline): MNHNS, SASEGT. This CDR3 region has 15 residues. The CDR3 coding sequence is TGTGCCAGCAGTGAAGAGGGTAGAGCCAAAAACATTCAGTACTTC. It specifies CASSEEGRAKNIQYF.

This clone was observed a single time. J is TRBJ2-7 and V is TRBV5-5; D is tentatively TRBD1 or TRBD2 (6 bases each). Germline V gene lookup returns CDR1 SGHKS and CDR2 YYEKEE (reference sequence). The CDR3 extends over 13 amino acids. V shed 7 bases and J shed 5 bases, with 16 bases lying between them. CDR3 in DNA: TGTGCCAGCTCGGGACACTGGGGGGACGAGCAGTACTTC. As protein: CASSGHWGDEQYF.